The T cell receptor (beta chain) under discussion was sequenced for a study of shared clonotypes between healthy human individuals. Turning to the study itself: Plates per donor: three CD4 naive, three CD4 memory, two CD8 naive, one CD8 memory.

The donors, healthy adults who were HIV-negative, had experienced no recent acute infections or vaccinations. Only Caucasian adults living in Nashville, Tennessee made up the donor group. An even split of each subset's genomic DNA across several immunoSEQ plates was performed. Generated by immunoSEQ multiplex PCR, the TCRdb table keeps only in-frame clones and is missing some. Among 950,000 to 1,100,000 clones listed, around 74% were seen once. The CDR3 consists of 14 residues. Germline V lookup: CDR1 MDHEN, CDR2 SYDVKM. V was cut by 3 bases and J by 0 bases, with 3 bases left in between. The rearrangement joins TRBV28 to TRBJ2-6; D not resolved. Sequencing used memory CD4+ T cells sorted from blood. Noted subset: CD45RA-negative fraction. The sequence came from a man between 18 and 35 years old in good health. DNA of the CDR3: TGTGCCAGCAGTTTCCCCTCTGGGGCCAACGTCCTGACTTTC. Translated, it gives CASSFPSGANVLTF. Variable domain in full (rest from reference TRBV28 and TRBJ2-6): DVKVTQSSRYLVKRTGEKVFLECVQDMDHENMFWYRQDPGLGLRLIYFSYDVKMKEKGDIPEGYSVSREKKERFSLILESASTNQTSMYLCASSFPSGANVLTFGAGSRLTVL.